This T cell receptor (beta chain) was sequenced during a study of T cells in Graves' hyperthyroidism and ophthalmopathy. General study results and limits: Blood shared most expanded thyroid clonotypes above 0.001.

RNA transcripts yielded amplified TCR beta CDR3 regions. TCR CDR3 regions were first amplified by RT-PCR with HTBI primers. Via MiXCR, TCRdb re-called the multiplex PCR reads, giving one row per CDR3 protein. The sample records approximately 570,000 distinct CDR3 sequences, 15% to 20% being singletons. This clonotype was seen a few times. What it binds is unknown. Under 3 months was the duration of disease in ophthalmopathy patients, who also had a Clinical Activity Score of at least 3 and a NOSPECS grade of at least 4. Sequenced input: blood. The source is a man in his forties with Graves' ophthalmopathy.

The CDR3 DNA follows: TGTGCCAGCAGTAGCACGAGGGACAATCAGCCCCAGCATTTT. Translation: CASSSTRDNQPQHF. V and J are TRBV12-3 or TRBV12-4 and TRBJ1-5; D remains ambiguous. V gave up 5 bases and J gave up 3 bases, with 11 bases separating them. This CDR3 has 14 residues.